Presented here are 2 T cell receptor beta chains from one specimen sequenced in a study of blood T cells in healthy people across ages. The second PCR ran roughly 6 to 11 cycles with a sample-barcoded 5' primer and J-beta primers. MiXCR was run by TCRdb on the 5' RACE reads, yielding one entry per CDR3 protein. The repertoire holds about 290,000 distinct CDR3 sequences, with roughly 26% as singletons. The sequencing input was blood. The receptors derive from a woman between 65 and 79 years old in good health.

In this sample, this clonotype turned up many times. This chain links TRBV7-2 with TRBJ2-7; maybe TRBD2 (6 bases). Per germline, CDR1 SGHTA and CDR2 FQGNSA. The length of the CDR3 is 14 residues. V was cut by 3 bases and J by 6 bases, with 15 bases left in between. CDR3 coding DNA: TGTGCCAGCAGCTTGGGGACCCACGGGGGCGAGCAGTACTTC. Its protein is CASSLGTHGGEQYF.

Only a few counts were recorded for this clonotype. The rearrangement links TRBV20-1 to TRBJ2-1; 7 bases agree with TRBD2. The J call is in doubt because the DNA end fits TRBJ2-7 better. Germline CDR1 reads DFQATT; CDR2 reads SNEGSKA (reference sequence). This CDR3 is built from 14 residues. CDR3 protein: CSAPPGGKNYEQYF. CDR3 sequence (DNA): TGCAGTGCTCCTCCCGGGGGGAAGAACTACGAGCAGTACTTC.